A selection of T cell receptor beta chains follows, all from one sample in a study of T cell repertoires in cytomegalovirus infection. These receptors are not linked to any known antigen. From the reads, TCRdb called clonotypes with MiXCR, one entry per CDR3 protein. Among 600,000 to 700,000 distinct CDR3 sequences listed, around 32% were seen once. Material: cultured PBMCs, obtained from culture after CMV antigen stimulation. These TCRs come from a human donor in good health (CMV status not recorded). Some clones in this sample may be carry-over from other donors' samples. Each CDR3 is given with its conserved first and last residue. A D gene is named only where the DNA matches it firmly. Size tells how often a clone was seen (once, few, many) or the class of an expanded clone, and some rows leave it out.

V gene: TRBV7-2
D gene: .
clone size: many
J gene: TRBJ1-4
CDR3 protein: CASRLWTSEKLFF
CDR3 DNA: TGTGCCAGCAGGTTGTGGACTAGTGAAAAACTGTTTTTT

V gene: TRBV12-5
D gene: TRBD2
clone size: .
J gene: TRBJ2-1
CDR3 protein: CASGLFLGGIIEQFF
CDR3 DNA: TGTGCTAGTGGTTTGTTTCTGGGGGGGATTATTGAGCAGTTCTTC

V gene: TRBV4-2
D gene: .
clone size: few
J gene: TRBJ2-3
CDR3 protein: CASSPKALVGYSSLTDTQYF
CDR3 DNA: TGTGCCAGCAGCCCTAAGGCTCTCGTGGGATATAGTAGCCTCACAGATACGCAGTATTTT

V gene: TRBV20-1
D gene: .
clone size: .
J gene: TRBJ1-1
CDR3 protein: CSARVGGAENTEAFF
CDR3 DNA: TGCAGTGCTAGAGTGGGAGGGGCGGAAAACACTGAAGCTTTCTTT

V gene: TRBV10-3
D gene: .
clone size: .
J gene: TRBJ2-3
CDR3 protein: CAISEPRVQTDTQYF
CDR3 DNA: TGTGCCATCAGTGAGCCAAGGGTCCAGACAGATACGCAGTATTTT

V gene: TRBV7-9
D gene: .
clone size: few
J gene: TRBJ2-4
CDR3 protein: CASSVTGWGENIQYF
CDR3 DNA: TGTGCCAGCAGCGTGACAGGGTGGGGGGAAAACATTCAGTACTTC

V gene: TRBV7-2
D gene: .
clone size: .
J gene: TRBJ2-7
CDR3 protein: CASSPIQLAAILGEQYF
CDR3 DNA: TGTGCCAGCAGCCCTATACAACTAGCTGCGATTTTGGGCGAGCAGTACTTC

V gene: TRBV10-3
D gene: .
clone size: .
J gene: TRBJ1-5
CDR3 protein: CAITVREAQHF
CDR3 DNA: TGTGCCATCACTGTCCGGGAGGCCCAGCATTTT

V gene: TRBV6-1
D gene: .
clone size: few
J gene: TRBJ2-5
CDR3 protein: CASTPGAETQYF
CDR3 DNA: TGTGCCAGCACTCCGGGAGCGGAGACCCAGTACTTC

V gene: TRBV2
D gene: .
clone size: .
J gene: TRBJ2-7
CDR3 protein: CASTRVNYEQYF
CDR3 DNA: TGTGCCAGCACCCGAGTTAACTACGAGCAGTACTTC

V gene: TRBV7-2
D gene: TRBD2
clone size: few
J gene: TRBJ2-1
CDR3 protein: CASSLGLAGWDEQFF
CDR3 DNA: TGTGCCAGCAGCTTAGGACTAGCGGGGTGGGATGAGCAGTTCTTC

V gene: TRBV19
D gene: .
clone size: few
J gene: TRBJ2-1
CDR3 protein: CASSVARANYNEQFF
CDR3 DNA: TGTGCCAGTAGTGTCGCGAGGGCGAACTACAATGAGCAGTTCTTC

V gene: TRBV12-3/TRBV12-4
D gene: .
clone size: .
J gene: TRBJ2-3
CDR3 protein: CASLPGRFTDTQYF
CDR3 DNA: TGTGCCAGCCTCCCGGGGCGATTCACAGATACGCAGTATTTT

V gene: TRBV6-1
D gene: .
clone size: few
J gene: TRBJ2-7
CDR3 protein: CATWTTESYEQYF
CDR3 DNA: TGTGCCACCTGGACAACTGAGTCCTACGAGCAGTACTTC

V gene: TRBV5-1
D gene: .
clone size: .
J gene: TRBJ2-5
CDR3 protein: CASSLMSGGLETQYF
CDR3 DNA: TGCGCCAGCAGCCTTATGTCAGGAGGGCTGGAGACCCAGTACTTC

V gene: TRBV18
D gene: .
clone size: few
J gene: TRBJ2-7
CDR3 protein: CASSDRPIYEQYF
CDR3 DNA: TGTGCCAGCTCAGACAGGCCCATCTACGAGCAGTACTTC

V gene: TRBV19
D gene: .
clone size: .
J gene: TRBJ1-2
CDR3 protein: CASSIGGHTPYGYTF
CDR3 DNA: TGTGCCAGTAGTATCGGGGGCCACACTCCCTATGGCTACACCTTC

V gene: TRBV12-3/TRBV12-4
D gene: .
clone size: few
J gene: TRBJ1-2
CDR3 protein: CASSWRGGDYGYTF
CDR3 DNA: TGTGCCAGCAGTTGGCGAGGGGGTGACTATGGCTACACCTTC

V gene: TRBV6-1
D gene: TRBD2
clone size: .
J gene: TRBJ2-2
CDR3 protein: CASRPSQTSGSGELFF
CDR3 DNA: TGTGCCAGCCGACCCTCCCAGACTAGCGGGAGCGGGGAGCTGTTTTTT

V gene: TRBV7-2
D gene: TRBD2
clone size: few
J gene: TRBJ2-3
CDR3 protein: CASTQTSGMVTDTQYF
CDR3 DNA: TGTGCCAGCACCCAGACTAGCGGGATGGTCACAGATACGCAGTATTTT

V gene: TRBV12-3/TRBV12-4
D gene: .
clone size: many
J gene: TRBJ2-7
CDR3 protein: CASSRDLSYEQYF
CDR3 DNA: TGTGCCAGCAGCCGGGATTTGTCCTACGAGCAGTACTTC

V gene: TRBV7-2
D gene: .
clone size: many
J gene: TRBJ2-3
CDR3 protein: CASSKQGSTSTDTQYF
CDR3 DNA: TGTGCCAGCAGCAAGCAGGGCTCAACTAGCACAGATACGCAGTATTTT

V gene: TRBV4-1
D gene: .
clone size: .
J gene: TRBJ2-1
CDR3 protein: CASSQDLADGLREQFF
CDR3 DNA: TGCGCCAGCAGCCAAGATTTAGCGGATGGGTTGCGAGAGCAGTTCTTC

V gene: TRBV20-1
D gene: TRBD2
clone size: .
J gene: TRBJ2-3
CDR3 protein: CSAQGTSGSTDTQYF
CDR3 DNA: TGCAGTGCCCAAGGGACTAGCGGGAGCACAGATACGCAGTATTTT

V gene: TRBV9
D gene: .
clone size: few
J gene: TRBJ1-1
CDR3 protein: CASSVMAGGSTEAFF
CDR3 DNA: TGTGCCAGCAGCGTAATGGCGGGGGGCTCGACTGAAGCTTTCTTT

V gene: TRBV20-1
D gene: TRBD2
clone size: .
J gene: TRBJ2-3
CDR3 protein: CSARGGGRPLDF
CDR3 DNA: TGCAGTGCTAGAGGGGGCGGGAGGCCCCTGGATTTT

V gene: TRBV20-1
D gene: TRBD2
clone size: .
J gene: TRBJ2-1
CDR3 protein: CSATNRGAGGPYNEQFF
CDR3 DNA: TGCAGTGCTACAAACAGGGGCGCGGGAGGGCCCTACAATGAGCAGTTCTTC

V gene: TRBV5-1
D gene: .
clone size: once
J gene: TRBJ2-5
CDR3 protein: CASSLTGRSSETQYF
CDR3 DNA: TGCGCCAGCAGCTTGACAGGTAGATCCTCGGAGACCCAGTACTTC

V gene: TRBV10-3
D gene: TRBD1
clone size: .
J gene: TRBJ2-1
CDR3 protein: CAISERGTDNEQFF
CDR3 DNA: TGTGCCATCAGTGAGAGGGGGACAGACAATGAGCAGTTCTTC

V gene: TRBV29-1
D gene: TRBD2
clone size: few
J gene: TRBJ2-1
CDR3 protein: CSVEVPSGINEQFF
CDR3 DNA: TGCAGCGTTGAGGTGCCTAGCGGGATCAATGAGCAGTTCTTC

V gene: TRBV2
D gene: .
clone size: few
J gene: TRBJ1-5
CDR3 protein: CASSQREGNQPQHF
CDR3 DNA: TGTGCCAGCTCTCAAAGAGAGGGGAATCAGCCCCAGCATTTT